A selection of T cell receptor beta chains follows, all from one sample in a study of Tregs in tolerant kidney transplant recipients. The antigens of these receptors remain unknown. Generated by immunoSEQ multiplex PCR, the TCRdb table keeps only in-frame clones and is missing some. Altogether 7,000 to 9,000 clones are present, roughly 44% being singletons, with the ten largest covering 5% to 5.5%. Input material: CD4+ T cells from blood cultured with allogeneic cells. The receptors derive from a human donor in good health. CDR3s include the opening cysteine and the closing phenylalanine or tryptophan. Each record gives: clone size, D gene, V gene, J gene, CDR3 DNA, CDR3 protein. A D gene is named only where the DNA matches it firmly. Clone size is given for some rows only: seen once, a few or many times, or a class if the clone is expanded.

size: medium-sized
D: -
V: TRBV4-1
J: TRBJ1-2
DNA: TGCGCCAGCAGCCGCGGAGGAGGGTCGGGCTATGGCTACACCTTC
CDR3: CASSRGGGSGYGYTF

size: -
D: TRBD1
V: TRBV7-2
J: TRBJ1-2
DNA: TGTGCCAGCAGCTTTATCGGGACAGGGGACGGCTACACCTTC
CDR3: CASSFIGTGDGYTF

size: medium-sized
D: -
V: TRBV2
J: TRBJ1-5
DNA: TGTGCCAGCAGTGAATCGGGCAGGGGACAGCCCCAGCATTTT
CDR3: CASSESGRGQPQHF

size: -
D: -
V: TRBV20-1
J: TRBJ2-5
DNA: TGCAGTGCTAGAGATCGGGTATCCCAGTACTTC
CDR3: CSARDRVSQYF

size: -
D: -
V: TRBV5-1
J: TRBJ1-5
DNA: TGCGCCAGCAGCTTGGATGGGTGGCAGCCCCAGCATTTT
CDR3: CASSLDGWQPQHF

size: -
D: TRBD1
V: TRBV5-6
J: TRBJ1-1
DNA: TGTGCCAGCAGCTTGGCGGGGACAGGGGAAGCTTTCTTT
CDR3: CASSLAGTGEAFF

size: few
D: -
V: TRBV12-5
J: TRBJ2-3
DNA: TGTGCTAGTGGTTTCCCGCCTCCAGATACGCAGTATTTT
CDR3: CASGFPPPDTQYF

size: few
D: -
V: TRBV6-1
J: TRBJ1-5
DNA: TGTGCCAGCAGTGAATTCTGGGATCAGCCCCAGCATTTT
CDR3: CASSEFWDQPQHF

size: once
D: -
V: TRBV7-2
J: TRBJ2-3
DNA: TGTGCCAGCAGCTTAACGGGCAGCACAGATACGCAGTATTTT
CDR3: CASSLTGSTDTQYF

size: few
D: -
V: TRBV7-9
J: TRBJ1-1
DNA: TGTGCCAGCAGCCCCCGGCGTGCGGGATTGAACACTGAAGCTTTCTTT
CDR3: CASSPRRAGLNTEAFF

size: medium-sized
D: -
V: TRBV9
J: TRBJ2-3
DNA: TGTGCCAGCAGCCTTCGGAACGGTAGGCAGTATTTT
CDR3: CASSLRNGRQYF

size: few
D: TRBD1
V: TRBV2
J: TRBJ1-3
DNA: TGTGCCAGCAGCTTTCAGGGGGCCTTCTCTGGAAACACCATATATTTT
CDR3: CASSFQGAFSGNTIYF

size: -
D: TRBD2
V: TRBV5-6
J: TRBJ2-2
DNA: TGTGCCAGCAGCTGGGTAGCGGGAACCAGTAGTCACGCCGGGGAGCTGTTTTTT
CDR3: CASSWVAGTSSHAGELFF

size: -
D: TRBD2
V: TRBV7-3
J: TRBJ2-2
DNA: TGTGCCAGCAGCCCAGCCGGGGCAGGGAGGGGCGGGGAGCTGTTTTTT
CDR3: CASSPAGAGRGGELFF

size: few
D: -
V: TRBV4-1
J: TRBJ1-4
DNA: TGCGCCAGCAGCCAAGATAGGGGCAGGGTGTTAACTAATGAAAAACTGTTTTTT
CDR3: CASSQDRGRVLTNEKLFF

size: -
D: -
V: TRBV4-1
J: TRBJ2-3
DNA: TGTGCCAGCAGCCAGGTTCGGAATCAAGCTACGCAGTATTTT
CDR3: CASSQVRNQATQYF

size: -
D: -
V: TRBV9
J: TRBJ1-2
DNA: TGTGCCAGCAGCGTAGACCCCCGCTTTCAAGCTAACTATGGCTACACCTTC
CDR3: CASSVDPRFQANYGYTF

size: -
D: TRBD2
V: TRBV4-2
J: TRBJ2-1
DNA: TGTGCCAGCAGCTTGGGTCTAGCGGCGACCTACAATGAGCAGTTCTTC
CDR3: CASSLGLAATYNEQFF

size: -
D: -
V: TRBV29-1
J: TRBJ2-2
DNA: TGCAGCGCACGTGGGGGCACCGGGGAGCTGTTTTTT
CDR3: CSARGGTGELFF

size: -
D: TRBD1
V: TRBV7-3
J: TRBJ1-2
DNA: TGTGCCAGCAGCCCACTCGACAGGGGGACCGATGGCTACACCTTC
CDR3: CASSPLDRGTDGYTF

size: -
D: -
V: TRBV6-6
J: TRBJ2-7
DNA: TGTGCCAGCAGTTACATGGGACACTACGAGCAGTACTTC
CDR3: CASSYMGHYEQYF

size: medium-sized
D: -
V: TRBV5-1
J: TRBJ2-5
DNA: TGCGCCAGCAGCTTGGGTCGAGAGACCCAGTACTTC
CDR3: CASSLGRETQYF

size: -
D: -
V: TRBV2
J: TRBJ2-3
DNA: TGTGCCAGCAGTGACGACGGAAATACGCAGTATTTT
CDR3: CASSDDGNTQYF

size: -
D: TRBD2
V: TRBV9
J: TRBJ2-1
DNA: TGTGCCAGCACCCTTCATCCGGGACTAGCGGGGGGCGGCAATGAGCAGTTCTTC
CDR3: CASTLHPGLAGGGNEQFF

size: -
D: TRBD2
V: TRBV12-5
J: TRBJ2-1
DNA: TGTGCTAGTGGTTTGGTACTTGGCGGGAGGGGGATTTTCTCCTACAATGAGCAGTTCTTC
CDR3: CASGLVLGGRGIFSYNEQFF

size: -
D: -
V: TRBV30
J: TRBJ1-2
DNA: TGTGCCGCAAGTGGGGGGGGTAACTATGGCTACACCTTC
CDR3: CAASGGGNYGYTF

size: -
D: -
V: TRBV11-2
J: TRBJ2-1
DNA: TGTGCCAGCAGCCAAGGAGGGGGATTGGGACACAATGAGCAGTTCTTC
CDR3: CASSQGGGLGHNEQFF

size: many
D: -
V: TRBV7-2
J: TRBJ1-1
DNA: TGTGCCAGCACCCCCCAAGAGGGAAGGGCTTTCTTT
CDR3: CASTPQEGRAFF

size: -
D: -
V: TRBV15
J: TRBJ2-7
DNA: TGTGCCACCAGTCCCGGTCACTCCTACGAGCAGTACTTC
CDR3: CATSPGHSYEQYF

size: -
D: -
V: TRBV9
J: TRBJ2-1
DNA: TGTGCCAGCAGCGCCCGGGACGCCCCTTACAATGAGCAGTTCTTC
CDR3: CASSARDAPYNEQFF

size: medium-sized
D: -
V: TRBV28
J: TRBJ2-2
DNA: TGTGCCAGCAGCCCGGTCGGGGGGCGGACCGGGGAGCTGTTTTTT
CDR3: CASSPVGGRTGELFF

size: -
D: -
V: TRBV5-8
J: TRBJ2-7
DNA: TGTGCCAGCAGCTTCCTCCCTGGGGGCGAGCAGTACTTC
CDR3: CASSFLPGGEQYF

size: -
D: -
V: TRBV18
J: TRBJ2-5
DNA: TGTGCCAGCTCACCCATGGGGGGTCGGGAGACCCAGTACTTC
CDR3: CASSPMGGRETQYF

size: once
D: -
V: TRBV4-3
J: TRBJ2-5
DNA: TGCGCCAGCAGCCAAGATCGGTCAGAGACCCAGTACTTC
CDR3: CASSQDRSETQYF

size: few
D: -
V: TRBV18
J: TRBJ1-6
DNA: TGTGCCAGCTCACCACTCCCACTTACGCAAAGCTCCTATAATTCACCCCTCCACTTT
CDR3: CASSPLPLTQSSYNSPLHF

size: medium-sized
D: TRBD1
V: TRBV5-4
J: TRBJ2-2
DNA: TGTGCCAGCAGTCGCCGGGACAGGGTCTCCGGGGAGCTGTTTTTT
CDR3: CASSRRDRVSGELFF

size: -
D: -
V: TRBV19
J: TRBJ1-2
DNA: TGTGCCAGTAGTATCGCAGCTAACTATGGCTACACCTTC
CDR3: CASSIAANYGYTF

size: medium-sized
D: -
V: TRBV6-5
J: TRBJ1-1
DNA: TGTGCCAGCCTTCCTTGGGGGAGGCGAACAGCTTTCTTT
CDR3: CASLPWGRRTAFF

size: -
D: -
V: TRBV7-9
J: TRBJ2-5
DNA: TGTGCCAGCAGCCTCCGGGAGAGGCAAGGGACCCAGTACTTC
CDR3: CASSLRERQGTQYF

size: few
D: -
V: TRBV6-5
J: TRBJ1-2
DNA: TGTGCCACCCCCCATAACTATGGCTACACCTTC
CDR3: CATPHNYGYTF

size: -
D: TRBD2
V: TRBV4-3
J: TRBJ2-5
DNA: TGCGCCAGCAGCCTCCGACTAGCGGGAGTAGGAAGTCCCGAGACCCAGTACTTC
CDR3: CASSLRLAGVGSPETQYF

size: once
D: TRBD2
V: TRBV4-2
J: TRBJ2-7
DNA: TGTGCCAGCAGCGCGGGACTATCAGGCTACGAGCAGTACTTC
CDR3: CASSAGLSGYEQYF

size: -
D: TRBD2
V: TRBV7-9
J: TRBJ2-7
DNA: TGTGCCAGCAGCCCCAGCGGGAGAGGTGAGCAGTACTTC
CDR3: CASSPSGRGEQYF

size: -
D: -
V: TRBV11-2
J: TRBJ1-6
DNA: TGTGCCAGCAGCTTAGATCCGGGACCCAATTCACCCCTCCACTTT
CDR3: CASSLDPGPNSPLHF

size: few
D: TRBD1
V: TRBV6-5
J: TRBJ2-5
DNA: TGTGCCAGCACACAGGGGAGACAAGAGACCCAGTACTTC
CDR3: CASTQGRQETQYF

size: -
D: -
V: TRBV18
J: TRBJ2-5
DNA: TGTGCCAGCTCCCACCAAGAGACCCAGTACTTC
CDR3: CASSHQETQYF

size: -
D: -
V: TRBV30
J: TRBJ2-3
DNA: TGTGCCTGGAGTTCCCAACGCTCTAGTGTGGGCACAGATACGCAGTATTTT
CDR3: CAWSSQRSSVGTDTQYF

size: -
D: -
V: TRBV7-9
J: TRBJ1-4
DNA: TGTGCCAGCAGCGGGGCGACGCAGGGGACTAGCGGGGAAAAACTGTTTTTT
CDR3: CASSGATQGTSGEKLFF

size: -
D: -
V: TRBV4-1
J: TRBJ2-7
DNA: TGCGCCAGCAGCCGCCCCGGCGAGCAGTACTTC
CDR3: CASSRPGEQYF

size: -
D: -
V: TRBV2
J: TRBJ1-1
DNA: TGTGCCAGCAGTCACAGGGTTTTGGCTGAAGCTTTCTTT
CDR3: CASSHRVLAEAFF

size: medium-sized
D: -
V: TRBV6-5
J: TRBJ2-3
DNA: TGTGCCAGCAGATCCCGGACTCGAGATACGCAGTATTTT
CDR3: CASRSRTRDTQYF

size: -
D: -
V: TRBV5-1
J: TRBJ2-1
DNA: TGCGCCAGCAGCTCCCTTGGGCGAAATGAGCAGTTCTTC
CDR3: CASSSLGRNEQFF

size: -
D: -
V: TRBV19
J: TRBJ2-3
DNA: TGTGCCAGTGAAAAAGGGGGGCCAGGACGAGATACGCAGTATTTT
CDR3: CASEKGGPGRDTQYF

size: -
D: -
V: TRBV7-6
J: TRBJ1-5
DNA: TGTGCCAGCAGCCCCCTGGGGACTAATCAGCCCCAGCATTTT
CDR3: CASSPLGTNQPQHF

size: medium-sized
D: TRBD1
V: TRBV18
J: TRBJ2-2
DNA: TGTGCCAGCTCACCATACTACCTGGGACAGGGATCCGGGGAGCTGTTTTTT
CDR3: CASSPYYLGQGSGELFF

size: -
D: TRBD2
V: TRBV4-2
J: TRBJ2-7
DNA: TGTGCCAGCAGCCACCCGCCAGCGGGGAACTCCTACGAGCAGTACTTC
CDR3: CASSHPPAGNSYEQYF

size: medium-sized
D: -
V: TRBV11-2
J: TRBJ2-3
DNA: TGTGCCAGCAGCTTGGACGGGAGCACAGATACGCAGTATTTT
CDR3: CASSLDGSTDTQYF